This TCR beta chain is drawn from a study of T cells after yellow fever vaccination. Study conclusions and caveats: Most clones from primary vaccination resurfaced after the booster (under 97% CD4, less than 90% CD8).

Germline V gene data show CDR1 as MGHRA and CDR2 as YSYEKL. Deletions cut 1 base from V and 1 base from J, with 11 bases between. CDR3 length: 15 amino acids. In its sample, this clonotype was seen many times. Its antigen remains unidentified. From the 5' RACE reads, TCRdb called clonotypes with MiXCR, one entry per CDR3 protein. Of some 110,000 distinct CDR3 sequences in the sample, approximately 7% are singletons; the top ten hold 2% to 3%. This chain links TRBV4-1 with TRBJ2-7; D gene unclear. The source is a man aged 18-30 years who received the YFV17D yellow fever vaccine. This specimen consisted of CD4+ T cells sorted from PBMCs, obtained about 10 days after the first yellow fever vaccination. CDR3 loop: CASSQGATRSYEQYF. The CDR3 nucleotides read TGCGCCAGCAGCCAAGGGGCCACAAGATCCTACGAGCAGTACTTC.